This is a list of T cell receptor beta chains from one sample in a study of blood T cell repertoires in COVID-19. The data were produced by immunoSEQ multiplex PCR, yet TCRdb's version contains in-frame clones alone and is incomplete. The repertoire holds about 110,000 clones, with less than 85% as singletons. Sequenced: peripheral blood. Every receptor here comes from a woman aged 55-69 years with acute or convalescent COVID-19. Each CDR3 is given with its conserved first and last residue. Fields, in order: V gene, J gene, clone size, D gene, CDR3 protein, CDR3 DNA. A D gene is named only where the DNA matches it firmly. Clone size is shown for a subset of rows, as once, few, many or a class of expanded clone.

v_gene: TRBV27
j_gene: TRBJ2-1
abundance: NA
d_gene: TRBD1
CDR3aa: CASSLPGQDRYNEQFF
CDR3nt: TGTGCCAGCAGTTTACCGGGACAGGACCGTTACAATGAGCAGTTCTTC

v_gene: TRBV11-2
j_gene: TRBJ2-1
abundance: NA
d_gene: NA
CDR3aa: CASTVSPGAINSYNEQFF
CDR3nt: TGTGCCAGCACCGTATCCCCAGGGGCCATCAACTCCTACAATGAGCAGTTCTTC

v_gene: TRBV29-1
j_gene: TRBJ2-1
abundance: NA
d_gene: TRBD1
CDR3aa: CSVEVWDSSYNEQFF
CDR3nt: TGCAGCGTTGAGGTATGGGACAGCTCCTACAATGAGCAGTTCTTC

v_gene: TRBV10-2
j_gene: TRBJ1-2
abundance: few
d_gene: NA
CDR3aa: CASSVGGRDYGYTF
CDR3nt: TGCGCCAGCAGTGTAGGAGGGAGGGACTATGGCTACACCTTC

v_gene: TRBV20-1
j_gene: TRBJ2-7
abundance: NA
d_gene: TRBD1
CDR3aa: CSANRGHEQYF
CDR3nt: TGCAGTGCGAACAGGGGCCACGAGCAGTACTTC

v_gene: TRBV19
j_gene: TRBJ2-1
abundance: NA
d_gene: TRBD1
CDR3aa: CASSIRDRGTYNEQFF
CDR3nt: TGTGCCAGTAGTATTAGGGACAGGGGCACCTACAATGAGCAGTTCTTC

v_gene: TRBV28
j_gene: TRBJ2-5
abundance: NA
d_gene: TRBD2
CDR3aa: CASSFGGSGRAETQYF
CDR3nt: TGTGCCAGCAGTTTTGGGGGTAGCGGGAGAGCAGAGACCCAGTACTTC

v_gene: TRBV28
j_gene: TRBJ1-1
abundance: NA
d_gene: NA
CDR3aa: CASIQNTEAFF
CDR3nt: TGTGCCAGCATACAGAACACTGAAGCTTTCTTT

v_gene: TRBV28
j_gene: TRBJ2-7
abundance: NA
d_gene: NA
CDR3aa: CASSLVQTPYEQYF
CDR3nt: TGTGCCAGCAGTTTGGTACAGACACCCTACGAGCAGTACTTC

v_gene: TRBV9
j_gene: TRBJ2-5
abundance: NA
d_gene: TRBD2
CDR3aa: CASSEAGGQETQYF
CDR3nt: TGTGCCAGCAGTGAGGCGGGGGGGCAGGAGACCCAGTACTTC

v_gene: TRBV7-6
j_gene: TRBJ2-3
abundance: NA
d_gene: TRBD2
CDR3aa: CASSLYPSGTQAYF
CDR3nt: TGTGCCAGCAGCTTATATCCTAGCGGGACCCAAGCGTATTTT

v_gene: TRBV2
j_gene: TRBJ1-4
abundance: NA
d_gene: TRBD1
CDR3aa: CASRDRAVPNEKLFF
CDR3nt: TGTGCCAGCAGGGACAGGGCGGTTCCTAATGAAAAACTGTTTTTT

v_gene: TRBV15
j_gene: TRBJ2-2
abundance: few
d_gene: TRBD1
CDR3aa: CATSGYRGQGTGELFF
CDR3nt: TGTGCCACCAGCGGATACAGGGGGCAGGGCACCGGGGAGCTGTTTTTT

v_gene: TRBV30
j_gene: TRBJ1-6
abundance: once
d_gene: NA
CDR3aa: CAWSGQPNSPLHF
CDR3nt: TGTGCCTGGAGTGGACAGCCGAATTCACCCCTCCACTTT

v_gene: TRBV18
j_gene: TRBJ1-3
abundance: NA
d_gene: NA
CDR3aa: CASSPLSGSGNTIYF
CDR3nt: TGTGCCAGCTCACCCTTGTCGGGCTCTGGAAACACCATATATTTT

v_gene: TRBV4-1
j_gene: TRBJ1-2
abundance: once
d_gene: TRBD1
CDR3aa: CASSRPGQATQATF
CDR3nt: TGCGCCAGCAGCCGGCCCGGACAGGCGACCCAAGCCACCTTC

v_gene: TRBV7-8
j_gene: TRBJ2-7
abundance: NA
d_gene: NA
CDR3aa: CASSFGINNYEQYF
CDR3nt: TGTGCCAGCAGCTTCGGGATTAACAACTACGAGCAGTACTTC

v_gene: TRBV5-4
j_gene: TRBJ2-1
abundance: NA
d_gene: NA
CDR3aa: CASSLATGNEQFF
CDR3nt: TGTGCCAGCAGCTTGGCCACGGGAAATGAGCAGTTCTTC

v_gene: TRBV4-1
j_gene: TRBJ2-3
abundance: few
d_gene: TRBD2
CDR3aa: CASSQVGGRGVGDTQYF
CDR3nt: TGCGCCAGCAGCCAAGTCGGTGGGCGGGGGGTAGGAGATACGCAGTATTTT

v_gene: TRBV20-1
j_gene: TRBJ2-1
abundance: NA
d_gene: TRBD2
CDR3aa: CSASWAGDPREQFF
CDR3nt: TGCAGTGCTAGTTGGGCGGGAGACCCGAGGGAGCAGTTCTTC

v_gene: TRBV2
j_gene: TRBJ1-3
abundance: NA
d_gene: TRBD1
CDR3aa: CASSGDSRNTIYF
CDR3nt: TGTGCCAGCAGTGGGGACAGTAGAAACACCATATATTTT

v_gene: TRBV9
j_gene: TRBJ1-6
abundance: NA
d_gene: TRBD1
CDR3aa: CASSVTGTAETPLHF
CDR3nt: TGTGCCAGCAGCGTCACGGGGACAGCGGAGACACCCCTCCACTTT

v_gene: TRBV28
j_gene: TRBJ2-4
abundance: NA
d_gene: NA
CDR3aa: CASSSSGSLHIQYF
CDR3nt: TGTGCCAGCAGTTCCTCAGGCAGCCTCCACATTCAGTACTTC

v_gene: TRBV28
j_gene: TRBJ1-2
abundance: NA
d_gene: NA
CDR3aa: CASSLIAQGYGYTF
CDR3nt: TGTGCCAGCAGTTTGATCGCGCAGGGATATGGCTACACCTTC

v_gene: TRBV10-3
j_gene: TRBJ2-2
abundance: NA
d_gene: TRBD1
CDR3aa: CATSGGTNTGELFF
CDR3nt: TGTGCCACTTCAGGGGGCACGAACACCGGGGAGCTGTTTTTT

v_gene: TRBV6-6
j_gene: TRBJ2-3
abundance: NA
d_gene: NA
CDR3aa: CASSTTITDTQYF
CDR3nt: TGTGCCAGCAGTACGACTATCACAGATACGCAGTATTTT

v_gene: TRBV5-1
j_gene: TRBJ1-2
abundance: NA
d_gene: TRBD1
CDR3aa: CASSGTGTGGGYTF
CDR3nt: TGCGCCAGCAGCGGCACCGGGACAGGGGGTGGCTACACCTTC

v_gene: TRBV27
j_gene: TRBJ2-7
abundance: NA
d_gene: NA
CDR3aa: CASSLSGRGGEQYF
CDR3nt: TGTGCCAGCAGTTTATCGGGAAGGGGCGGCGAGCAGTACTTC

v_gene: TRBV28
j_gene: TRBJ2-1
abundance: NA
d_gene: NA
CDR3aa: CASSPMAGTRNEQFF
CDR3nt: TGTGCCAGCTCACCCATGGCGGGGACCCGCAATGAGCAGTTCTTC

v_gene: TRBV7-2
j_gene: TRBJ1-1
abundance: NA
d_gene: NA
CDR3aa: CAVADNTEAFF
CDR3nt: TGTGCAGTAGCGGATAACACTGAAGCTTTCTTT

v_gene: TRBV28
j_gene: TRBJ1-4
abundance: NA
d_gene: TRBD1
CDR3aa: CASSRLRDRDLERFF
CDR3nt: TGTGCCAGCAGTCGCCTCCGGGACAGAGATCTAGAACGGTTTTTT

v_gene: TRBV7-9
j_gene: TRBJ1-3
abundance: NA
d_gene: NA
CDR3aa: CASSFLGNTIYF
CDR3nt: TGTGCCAGCAGCTTTCTTGGAAACACCATATATTTT

v_gene: TRBV7-8
j_gene: TRBJ2-2
abundance: NA
d_gene: TRBD2
CDR3aa: CASSLRSSRLAANTGELFF
CDR3nt: TGTGCCAGCAGCTTAAGGTCCTCGCGGCTAGCGGCTAACACCGGGGAGCTGTTTTTT

v_gene: TRBV5-6
j_gene: TRBJ1-1
abundance: NA
d_gene: NA
CDR3aa: CASSRRGGYTEAFF
CDR3nt: TGTGCCAGCAGCCGAAGAGGGGGTTACACTGAAGCTTTCTTT

v_gene: TRBV3-1/TRBV3-2
j_gene: TRBJ2-5
abundance: NA
d_gene: NA
CDR3aa: CASSHLASQETQYF
CDR3nt: TGTGCCAGCAGCCATCTAGCATCCCAAGAGACCCAGTACTTC

v_gene: TRBV18
j_gene: TRBJ2-3
abundance: NA
d_gene: TRBD1
CDR3aa: CASSPGTGGTDTQYF
CDR3nt: TGTGCCAGCTCACCCGGGACAGGGGGCACAGATACGCAGTATTTT

v_gene: TRBV2
j_gene: TRBJ2-1
abundance: NA
d_gene: TRBD2
CDR3aa: CASTMGLATNEQFF
CDR3nt: TGTGCCAGCACTATGGGACTAGCGACCAATGAGCAGTTCTTC

v_gene: TRBV5-1
j_gene: TRBJ1-1
abundance: NA
d_gene: NA
CDR3aa: CASSPAGPNTEAFF
CDR3nt: TGCGCCAGCAGCCCCGCAGGGCCCAACACTGAAGCTTTCTTT

v_gene: TRBV11-2
j_gene: TRBJ2-7
abundance: NA
d_gene: NA
CDR3aa: CASSFGLSKAEQYF
CDR3nt: TGTGCCAGCAGCTTTGGACTCTCCAAAGCGGAGCAGTACTTC

v_gene: TRBV5-1
j_gene: TRBJ1-4
abundance: once
d_gene: TRBD1
CDR3aa: CASSLRVVGQGHEKLFF
CDR3nt: TGCGCCAGCAGCTTGAGAGTAGTTGGACAGGGTCACGAAAAACTGTTTTTT

v_gene: TRBV28
j_gene: TRBJ1-1
abundance: few
d_gene: NA
CDR3aa: CASSFPSLSGGTWRAEAFF
CDR3nt: TGTGCCAGCAGTTTCCCCTCACTGTCGGGGGGAACTTGGCGGGCTGAAGCTTTCTTT

v_gene: TRBV5-1
j_gene: TRBJ2-5
abundance: once
d_gene: NA
CDR3aa: CASSLNPRETQYF
CDR3nt: TGCGCCAGCAGCCTTAACCCCCGGGAGACCCAGTACTTC

v_gene: TRBV29-1
j_gene: TRBJ1-1
abundance: once
d_gene: NA
CDR3aa: CSVASSLREVTEAFF
CDR3nt: TGCAGCGTTGCCTCTTCTCTGAGGGAGGTCACTGAAGCTTTCTTT

v_gene: TRBV7-2
j_gene: TRBJ1-3
abundance: NA
d_gene: TRBD1
CDR3aa: CASSLVQGANTIYF
CDR3nt: TGTGCCAGCAGCTTAGTGCAGGGGGCTAACACCATATATTTT

v_gene: TRBV14
j_gene: TRBJ2-1
abundance: NA
d_gene: TRBD1
CDR3aa: CASSQDRRDRGGEFF
CDR3nt: TGTGCCAGCAGCCAAGATCGAAGGGACAGGGGAGGCGAGTTCTTC

v_gene: TRBV15
j_gene: TRBJ2-2
abundance: few
d_gene: NA
CDR3aa: CATSRGVATIGPRGELFF
CDR3nt: TGTGCCACCAGCAGAGGCGTCGCGACTATTGGGCCGAGAGGGGAGCTGTTTTTT

v_gene: TRBV19
j_gene: TRBJ2-3
abundance: NA
d_gene: NA
CDR3aa: CASSIDRSGGDTQYF
CDR3nt: TGTGCCAGTAGTATAGACCGGTCCGGAGGGGATACGCAGTATTTT

v_gene: TRBV6-5
j_gene: TRBJ1-5
abundance: NA
d_gene: NA
CDR3aa: CASRPGRVLNQPQHF
CDR3nt: TGTGCCAGCAGACCCGGCCGGGTCCTCAATCAGCCCCAGCATTTT

v_gene: TRBV30
j_gene: TRBJ1-2
abundance: NA
d_gene: NA
CDR3aa: CAWSPLDSYGYTF
CDR3nt: TGTGCCTGGAGTCCCCTCGACAGCTATGGCTACACCTTC

v_gene: TRBV30
j_gene: TRBJ1-5
abundance: NA
d_gene: NA
CDR3aa: CAWSIGGNQPQHF
CDR3nt: TGTGCCTGGAGTATAGGGGGCAATCAGCCCCAGCATTTT

v_gene: TRBV9
j_gene: TRBJ1-3
abundance: NA
d_gene: NA
CDR3aa: CASSGSFSGNTIYF
CDR3nt: TGTGCCAGCAGCGGGAGTTTCTCTGGAAACACCATATATTTT

v_gene: TRBV10-3
j_gene: TRBJ1-1
abundance: NA
d_gene: NA
CDR3aa: CAITGSGKAEAFF
CDR3nt: TGTGCCATTACAGGGTCCGGAAAAGCTGAAGCTTTCTTT

v_gene: TRBV15
j_gene: TRBJ2-3
abundance: NA
d_gene: TRBD1
CDR3aa: CATSRDVGQVVTQYF
CDR3nt: TGTGCCACCAGCAGAGATGTCGGACAGGTGGTTACGCAGTATTTT